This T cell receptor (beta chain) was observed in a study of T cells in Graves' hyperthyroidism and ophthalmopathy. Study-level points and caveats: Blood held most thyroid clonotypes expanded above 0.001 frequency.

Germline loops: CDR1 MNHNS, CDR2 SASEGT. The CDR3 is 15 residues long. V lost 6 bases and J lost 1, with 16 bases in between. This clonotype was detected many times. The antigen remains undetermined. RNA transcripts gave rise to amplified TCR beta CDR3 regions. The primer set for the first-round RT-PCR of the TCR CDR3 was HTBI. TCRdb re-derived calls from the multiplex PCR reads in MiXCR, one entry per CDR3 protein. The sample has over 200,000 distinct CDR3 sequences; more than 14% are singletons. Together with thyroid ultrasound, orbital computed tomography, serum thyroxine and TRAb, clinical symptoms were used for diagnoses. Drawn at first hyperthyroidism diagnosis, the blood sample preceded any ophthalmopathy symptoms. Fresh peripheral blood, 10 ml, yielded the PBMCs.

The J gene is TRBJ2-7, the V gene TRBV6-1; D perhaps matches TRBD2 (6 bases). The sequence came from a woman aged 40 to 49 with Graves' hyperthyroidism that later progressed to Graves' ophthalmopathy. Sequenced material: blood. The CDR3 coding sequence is TGTGCCAGCAGCAACCGGGACTCGGTGTCCTACGAGCAGTACTTC. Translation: CASSNRDSVSYEQYF.